The entry below describes one T cell receptor beta chain. Its cognate antigen is unknown. These data belong to a study of T-cell reconstitution after alpha-beta-depleted transplantation in children. Notes on the study in general: At the one-year point after transplant, T-cell counts and TCRbeta diversity were found to come mostly from T cells that had been newly produced. Elevated TCRbeta diversity at day 60 was traced, in some patients, to surviving recipient T cells and thymic progenitors. Expanded graft clones numbering several hundred reportedly gave rise to alpha-beta T cells about two months after transplant.

Germline CDR1 and CDR2: SGHAT and FQNNGV. Trimming pared 1 base from V and 8 bases from J, leaving 8 bases between. CDR3 length: 13 amino acids. Preparation of the TCRbeta library used unique molecular identifiers. MiXCR, applied by TCRdb to the PCR reads, yields one record per CDR3 protein. Here the sample spans 900,000 or so distinct CDR3 sequences, about 16% being singletons. Sequencing used PBMCs, mostly from graft donor cells, obtained 360 days after TCRalphabeta/CD19-depleted stem cell transplant. This receptor was identified in a male patient between 10 and 17 years old who had a stem cell transplant for acute lymphoblastic leukemia, so the T cells may come from the graft donor. The chain recombines TRBV11-2 with TRBJ1-4; D is uncertain. The CDR3 is CASSLGYLEKLFF. The CDR3 nucleotides read TGTGCCAGCAGCTTAGGCTACCTGGAAAAACTGTTTTTT.